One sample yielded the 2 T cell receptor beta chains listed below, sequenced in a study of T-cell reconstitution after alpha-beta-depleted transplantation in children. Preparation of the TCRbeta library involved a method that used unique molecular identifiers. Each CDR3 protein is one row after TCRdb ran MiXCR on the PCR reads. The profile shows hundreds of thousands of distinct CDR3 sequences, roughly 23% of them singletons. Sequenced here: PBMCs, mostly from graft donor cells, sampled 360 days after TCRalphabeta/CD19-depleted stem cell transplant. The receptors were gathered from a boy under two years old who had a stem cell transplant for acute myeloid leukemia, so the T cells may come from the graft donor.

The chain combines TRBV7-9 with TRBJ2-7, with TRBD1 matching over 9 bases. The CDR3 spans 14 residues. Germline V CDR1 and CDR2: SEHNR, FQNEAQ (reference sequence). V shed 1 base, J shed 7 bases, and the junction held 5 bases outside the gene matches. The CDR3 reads CASSLGRTGEEQYF. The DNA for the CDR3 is TGTGCCAGCAGCTTAGGACGGACAGGGGAAGAGCAGTACTTC.

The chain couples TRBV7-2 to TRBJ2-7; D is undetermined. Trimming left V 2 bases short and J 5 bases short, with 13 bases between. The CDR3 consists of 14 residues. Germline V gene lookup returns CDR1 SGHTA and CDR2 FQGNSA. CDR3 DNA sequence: TGTGCCAGCAGCTTATGGACGGAACACGACGAGCAGTACGTC. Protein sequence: CASSLWTEHDEQYV.